This T cell receptor beta chain was documented in a study of T cells in Graves' hyperthyroidism and ophthalmopathy. Hyperthyroidism had been newly diagnosed in patients aged 18 to 65, and its duration was under 2 months. Diagnoses were made from clinical symptoms, serum measures (thyroxine and TRAb), thyroid ultrasound and orbital computed tomography. PBMCs came from 7.5 to 10 ml fresh peripheral blood. This CDR3 is 16 amino acids long. Germline-derived CDR1 and CDR2 are SGHTA and FQGTGA. Deletions cut 4 bases from V and 4 bases from J, with 17 bases between. Whole-study results and caveats: The authors' 13 V-J model separated ophthalmopathy from stable hyperthyroidism.

Amplified TCR beta CDR3 regions derived from RNA transcripts. The HTBI primer set served for first-round RT-PCR of the TCR CDR3. TCRdb itself ran the multiplex PCR reads through MiXCR, one entry per CDR3 protein. The sample has roughly 380,000 distinct CDR3 sequences, about 14% seen once. In this sample, this clonotype turned up many times. Its cognate antigen is unknown. The receptor's source is a woman aged 60 to 75 with Graves' hyperthyroidism. The V gene is TRBV7-3, the J gene TRBJ2-1; D is perhaps TRBD2 (6 bases). Material: blood. In nucleotides, the CDR3 is TGTGCCAGCAGCTCGGTAGGAGCGGGCCAATACAATGAGCAGTTCTTC. It is translated as CASSSVGAGQYNEQFF.